This paragraph covers one T cell receptor (beta chain) sequence. The target antigen is unknown. Using immunoSEQ multiplex PCR, the repertoire was profiled, and TCRdb retains in-frame clones only, with some absent. The data show 39,000 or so clones, around 87% seen once. The V gene end was trimmed by 4 bases and the J gene end by 2 bases; junction bases not matched to a gene: 5. This CDR3 comprises 15 residues. Germline-derived CDR1 and CDR2 are SGHNT and YYREEE (reference sequence). This sample was included in a study of OX40 agonist ivuxolimab in advanced cancers. Overall study: Melanoma, hepatocellular carcinoma, head and neck or renal cell cancer occurred in dose-escalation patients. One patient with hepatocellular carcinoma and two with cutaneous melanoma, three in all, had partial responses. General study results and limits: Dose levels from 0.1 to 3.0 mg/kg saw CD4+ and CD8+ blood T cells expand clonally by week 6. People who partly responded at 0.1-3.0 mg/kg had some of the least clonal expansion seen.

The sample was CD4+ or CD8+ T cells sorted from blood, taken in a trial of the OX40 agonist ivuxolimab. The V gene is TRBV5-4, the J gene TRBJ1-5; 8 bases fit TRBD1. The receptor's source is an adult with an advanced solid tumor such as melanoma, head and neck, liver or kidney cancer. CDR3 sequence (DNA): TGTGCCAGCAGCCAGGGGGCAAGGGGCAATCAGCCCCAGCATTTT. Amino acids: CASSQGARGNQPQHF.